The entry that follows covers one T cell receptor (beta chain) sequence. Its recognized antigen is unknown. No base qualities exist here, and no much larger clone lies one base off it. All donors were healthy Caucasians. Using Miltenyi CD45RO+ enrichment and human naive T-cell isolation kits, memory (CD45RO+) and naive T cells were isolated from PBMC. This entry comes from a study of identical twins (dated by TCRdb to the mid-2010s). Broadly, across the study: To test whether fetal clonotypes persist, this study deep-sequenced TCR alpha and beta repertoires from monozygotic twins, from unrelated adults of various ages, and from cord blood. Replicate twin experiments were performed at different times using different library preparation protocols to rule out contamination. On the study overall, not on this receptor specifically: A weaker excess of twin sharing was found in beta out-of-frame sequences because the signal-to-noise ratio was lowered by fewer shared sequences. Conclusions relied on cross-sectional statistical analysis, since the same donors could not be followed over many years. In monozygotic twins, out-of-frame TCR alpha sharing was systematically underestimated by recombination models, although the models agreed with sharing between unrelated individuals. Zero-insertion analyses could be partly confounded by invariant T cells such as MAIT and iNKT, although diverse VJ usage argued against such confounding for most clonotypes. Compared with coincidental sharing between unrelated individuals, out-of-frame TCR alpha sequences shared between twins had an excess of sequences with low generation probability. Fewer insertions were carried by abundant cord blood beta clonotypes, a similar but weaker trend appeared in young adult naive repertoires, and no such trend appeared in memory repertoires.

CDR3 length: 16 amino acids, cysteine to phenylalanine. Of all the DNA, just the CDR3 is kept, 48 bases in frame from base 1. Taken from the germline V gene, the CDR1 and CDR2 loops are SGHVS and FNYEAQ. Trimming takes 2 bases from V and 2 bases from J, and the germline ends sit 15 bases apart. Library preparation was by 5' RACE. TCRdb lists the instrument as Illumina HiSeq 2000. A universal primer binding site was introduced by template switching, and a unique molecular identifier was present in the final cDNA, enabling accurate counting of TCR cDNA molecules. First-strand cDNA for TCR alpha and beta chains was synthesized from specific primers in the conserved constant-segment region. To control for contamination, every cDNA library carried two barcodes: a SMART-Mk sample barcode plus Illumina barcodes. TruSeq adapter sequences along with Illumina sample barcodes were introduced in two successive PCR steps. TCR alpha and beta cDNA libraries were sequenced on the Illumina HiSeq platform with custom primers. Per the authors' processing: MiGEC was used to process raw reads and extract unique molecular identifiers, and MiXCR was used to find CDR3 positions. For each individual, recombination models were inferred using an EM algorithm with the repgenHMM and IGoR tools. Shared clonotypes were analyzed with the tcR package in R, and sharing was normalized by the product of cloneset sizes. Out-of-frame nonproductive sequences were analyzed to study raw recombination free of thymic and clonal selection effects. TCRdb ran its own pipeline on the public reads, namely fastp trimming at Q25 and MiXCR clone calling, and kept in-frame beta chains. When rows share a CDR3 protein, they turn into one entry using the most common DNA and genes. The V and J calls and clone size come from TCRdb's table, not from the authors' own analysis. A total of over 200,000 distinct CDR3 sequences appear in this sample, over 9.5% of them only once. Of the sample, approximately 11% falls within the top ten clones.

The sequence was obtained from a man aged 45-60 years in good health. Material for sequencing was memory T cells sorted from blood. What the cell subset or site label conveys for this sample: CD45RO+ enriched T cells. The chain joins TRBV7-6 to TRBJ1-2, and possibly TRBD1, on 5 matching bases. Here is the DNA: TGTGCCAGCAGCTTAAACGGAGCCAGGGCGAACTATGGCTACACCTTC. Its translation is CASSLNGARANYGYTF.